The 21 T cell receptor beta chains below come from one sample, sequenced in a study of T cells after somatic rescue of genetic block. Profiling relied on immunoSEQ multiplex PCR, and the TCRdb table lists in-frame clones only, not all of them. This sample carries about 10,000 clones, 70% to 75% of them seen once, and the ten largest clones take roughly 23%. The sample was peripheral blood mononuclear cells (PBMCs). The receptor set was obtained from a boy between 10 and 17 years old.

J is TRBJ2-7 and V is TRBV19, with 9 bases that match TRBD1. There are 15 residues in the CDR3. The junction had 7 bases not matched to a gene; V was cut back by 4 bases and J by 3 bases. Per germline, CDR1 LNHDA and CDR2 SQIVND (reference sequence). This CDR3 is CASSNTGGPNYEQYF. The DNA of the CDR3 is TGTGCCAGTAGTAACACAGGGGGCCCTAACTACGAGCAGTACTTC.

This clone was picked up a small number of times. The chain joins TRBV13 to TRBJ2-2; D is perhaps TRBD2 (5 bases). From germline, CDR1 is PRHDT and CDR2 FYEKMQ (reference sequence). Trimming removed 6 bases from V and 0 bases from J, with 20 bases in between. This CDR3 has 18 amino acids. Here the CDR3 reads CASSSEGASTSNTGELFF. CDR3 coding DNA: TGTGCCAGCAGTTCCGAGGGCGCTAGCACCTCGAACACCGGGGAGCTGTTTTTT.

The V call is TRBV9, the J call TRBJ1-1, with a weak D call TRBD1 (6 bases). Looked up from germline, CDR1 is SGDLS and CDR2 is YYNGEE. V dropped 3 bases and J dropped 1 base, with 13 bases sitting between them. This CDR3 has 15 residues. CDR3 sequence reads: CASSATGLRNTEAFF. CDR3 nucleotides: TGTGCCAGCAGCGCAACAGGGTTGAGGAACACTGAAGCTTTCTTT.

This clone has more than one count but fewer than ten. This chain links TRBV18 with TRBJ2-3; a weak D match, TRBD1 (6 bases). V was clipped by 8 bases and J by 7 bases, with 16 bases between them. The CDR3 is 13 amino acids. Germline V gene data show CDR1 as KGHSH and CDR2 as LQKENI. The CDR3 DNA follows: TGTGCCAGCCTCTCATCAGGGGCCCATACGCAGTATTTT. It translates to CASLSSGAHTQYF.

This clone is medium-sized by share. This chain links TRBV11-1 with TRBJ2-6; D unresolved. Trimming left V 2 bases short and J 0 bases short, with 11 bases between. Germline V gene sequence: CDR1 SGHAT, CDR2 FQDESV (reference sequence). The CDR3 is made up of 17 amino acids. This CDR3 is CASSLSFQVSGANVLTF. The DNA for the CDR3 is TGTGCCAGCAGCTTATCCTTCCAGGTCTCTGGGGCCAACGTCCTGACTTTC.

The rearrangement uses TRBV5-1 and TRBJ2-5; D remains unclear. Germline V gene data show CDR1 as SGHRS and CDR2 as YFSETQ. The CDR3 contains 13 residues. Trimming pared 4 bases from V and 0 bases from J, leaving 7 bases between. CDR3 loop: CASSPADQETQYF. DNA of the CDR3: TGCGCCAGCAGCCCGGCGGACCAAGAGACCCAGTACTTC.

The rearrangement joins TRBV19 to TRBJ1-5; D ambiguous. Germline V gives CDR1 LNHDA, CDR2 SQIVND (reference sequence). The CDR3 has 14 amino acids. The V end lost 7 bases, the J end lost 0 bases, and 10 bases lay between the germline ends. DNA for the CDR3: TGTGCCAGTAAAGATGGGTATAGCAATCAGCCCCAGCATTTT. It encodes CASKDGYSNQPQHF.

This chain joins TRBV19 and TRBJ2-7; D ambiguous. Germline V gene sequence: CDR1 LNHDA, CDR2 SQIVND (reference sequence). The CDR3 has 12 amino acids. V was clipped by 4 bases and J by 4 bases, with 8 bases between them. For the CDR3, the DNA is TGTGCCAGTAGTAGTGCGGTTTACGAGCAGTACTTC. This translates into CASSSAVYEQYF.

The chain has TRBV28 and TRBJ1-5; 7 positions match TRBD1. V dropped 4 bases and J dropped 5; count of bases not matched to a gene: 5. Germline values: CDR1 MDHEN, CDR2 SYDVKM. CDR3 size: 14 residues. The DNA of the CDR3 is TGTGCCAGCAGTTCGGACAGGCGTTATCAGCCCCAGCATTTT. It encodes CASSSDRRYQPQHF.

The chain employs TRBV6-6 and TRBJ1-4; D is uncertain. The V gene lost 6 bases and the J gene lost 3 bases, with 11 bases spanning the gap. Germline assignment: CDR1 MNHNY and CDR2 SVGAGI (reference sequence). This CDR3 has 14 residues. Here the CDR3 DNA reads TGTGCCAGCAGACTTGACGGAGCTAATGAAAAACTGTTTTTT. It is translated as CASRLDGANEKLFF.

This chain connects TRBV10-2 to TRBJ2-1; possibly TRBD2 for D (6 bases). The V gene's germline CDR1 is WSHSY and CDR2 SAAADI. This CDR3 has 13 amino acids. The V end was cut by 6 bases, the J end by 8 bases, with 14 bases between. CDR3 protein: CASRGGARDEQFF. CDR3 sequence (DNA): TGCGCCAGCAGGGGCGGGGCGAGGGATGAGCAGTTCTTC.

The chain has TRBV19 and TRBJ2-5; 7 nucleotides agree with TRBD1. Germline CDR1 is LNHDA and CDR2 is SQIVND (reference sequence). CDR3 length: 15 amino acids. Unmatched junction bases numbered 5, after V lost 4 bases and J lost 0 bases. CDR3 protein: CASSRSTGYQETQYF. The CDR3 DNA reads as TGTGCCAGTAGTAGATCGACAGGGTACCAAGAGACCCAGTACTTC.

The V and J genes are TRBV6-6 and TRBJ2-2; 7 bases are shared with TRBD1. The junction had 9 bases not matched to a gene; V was cut back by 8 bases and J by 3 bases. This CDR3 has 15 amino acids. Germline V gene lookup returns CDR1 MNHNY and CDR2 SVGAGI (reference sequence). The CDR3 loop reads CASSNRGKYTGELFF. Here the CDR3 DNA reads TGTGCCAGCTCCAACAGGGGCAAATACACCGGGGAGCTGTTTTTT.

This chain joins TRBV5-1 and TRBJ2-1, with 11 bases that match TRBD2. V dropped 0 bases and J dropped 5; count of bases not matched to a gene: 13. This CDR3 contains 19 residues. Looked up from germline, CDR1 is SGHRS and CDR2 is YFSETQ. DNA of the CDR3: TGCGCCAGCAGCTTGGATCCCCGAGAGGGACTAGCGGTTCACAATGAGCAGTTCTTC. It codes for CASSLDPREGLAVHNEQFF. The variable domain in full, with the rest retrieved from reference TRBV5-1 and TRBJ2-1, is KAGVTQTPRYLIKTRGQQVTLSCSPISGHRSVSWYQQTPGQGLQFLFEYFSETQRNKGNFPGRFSGRQFSNSRSEMNVSTLELGDSALYLCASSLDPREGLAVHNEQFFGPGTRLTVL.

This rearrangement joins TRBV4-1 to TRBJ2-1; D may be TRBD2 (7 bases). The CDR3 contains 16 residues. Germline CDR1 and CDR2: MGHRA and YSYEKL. Between the trimmed V and J ends, which lost 3 bases and 4 bases, there was a span of 16 bases. In nucleotides, the CDR3 is TGCGCCAGCAGCCAGGGGGGGTATGGACAGTACAATGAGCAGTTCTTC. It codes for CASSQGGYGQYNEQFF.

This rearrangement joins TRBV7-8 to TRBJ1-6, with D perhaps TRBD1 (5 bases). The germline V gene has CDR1 SGHVS and CDR2 FQNEAQ. The CDR3 is 18 residues long. V was cut by 0 bases and J by 1 base, with 13 bases left in between. The CDR3 coding sequence is TGTGCCAGCAGCTTAGCCCGGGTCCAGGGTTCCTATAATTCACCCCTCCACTTT. This codes for CASSLARVQGSYNSPLHF.

The J gene is TRBJ2-5, the V gene TRBV5-1; no clear D gene. The germline V gene has CDR1 SGHRS and CDR2 YFSETQ. V was shortened by 0 bases and J by 2 bases, with 8 bases between the two germline ends. The length of the CDR3 is 14 residues. CDR3 amino acids: CASSLAAPQETQYF. In nucleotides, the CDR3 is TGCGCCAGCAGCTTGGCGGCACCTCAAGAGACCCAGTACTTC. Drawing the rest from reference TRBV5-1 and TRBJ2-5, the complete variable domain is KAGVTQTPRYLIKTRGQQVTLSCSPISGHRSVSWYQQTPGQGLQFLFEYFSETQRNKGNFPGRFSGRQFSNSRSEMNVSTLELGDSALYLCASSLAAPQETQYFGPGTRLLVL.

CDR3 DNA: TGTGCCAGCTCACGTGGGTTACAAGAGACCCAGTACTTC. Its protein product is CASSRGLQETQYF. This chain links TRBV18 with TRBJ2-5, with no clear D. Germline CDR1 KGHSH, CDR2 LQKENI. This CDR3 is 13 amino acids long. Deletions cut 4 bases from V and 2 bases from J, with 8 bases between.

The V call is TRBV9, the J call TRBJ2-2; weak D call: TRBD1 (8 bases). CDR1 is SGDLS, CDR2 YYNGEE, per germline. This CDR3 region has 16 residues. V was trimmed by 0 bases and J by 6 bases, leaving 15 bases between them. DNA of the CDR3: TGTGCCAGCAGCGTAGATGGACAGGGAGGGTCCGGGGAGCTGTTTTTT. It is translated as CASSVDGQGGSGELFF.

The rearrangement uses TRBV18 and TRBJ2-5; D gene uncertain. The CDR3 covers 12 residues. Trimming left V 1 base short and J 1 base short, with 1 base between. CDR1 and CDR2 (germline): KGHSH, LQKENI. The CDR3 coding sequence is TGTGCCAGCTCACCACGCCAAGAGACCCAGTACTTC. Protein: CASSPRQETQYF. Based on the CDR3 plus reference TRBV18 and TRBJ2-5, the full variable domain is NAGVMQNPRHLVRRRGQEARLRCSPMKGHSHVYWYRQLPEEGLKFMVYLQKENIIDESGMPKERFSAEFPKEGPSILRIQQVVRGDSAAYFCASSPRQETQYFGPGTRLLVL.

The V call is TRBV6-1, the J call TRBJ2-7; 11 nucleotides match TRBD1. V shed 6 bases and J 3 bases; nucleotides not matched to a gene: 1. The CDR3 totals 13 residues. From germline, CDR1 is MNHNS and CDR2 SASEGT. The CDR3 protein is CASRDRGLYEQYF. CDR3 coding DNA: TGTGCCAGCAGGGACAGGGGGCTCTACGAGCAGTACTTC.